The 30 T cell receptor beta chains given below trace back to one sample, sequenced in a study of shared clonotypes between healthy human individuals. Assay used: immunoSEQ multiplex PCR; TCRdb lists only in-frame clones, some missing. The sample has some 2,100,000 clones; approximately 96% are singletons. The sequencing input was naive CD4+ T cells sorted from blood. As for subset: CD45RA+ positively selected. These receptors all come from a man aged 18 to 30 in good health.

This rearrangement joins TRBV2 to TRBJ2-2; tentatively, D is TRBD1 (6 bases). The CDR3 length is 16 residues. The germline gives CDR1 SNHLY, CDR2 FYNNEI. V was trimmed by 8 bases and J by 1 base, leaving 17 bases between them. CDR3 sequence: CASGGPGHENTGELFF. Here the CDR3 DNA reads TGTGCCAGCGGGGGACCGGGACACGAGAACACCGGGGAGCTGTTTTTT.

This sequence joins TRBV5-4 and TRBJ1-4; no clear D gene. Deletions cut 1 base from V and 8 bases from J, with 12 bases between. Germline V gene sequence: CDR1 SGHNT, CDR2 YYREEE (reference sequence). The length of the CDR3 is 14 residues. The CDR3 sequence is CASSLKSGKEKLFF. The CDR3 nucleotides read TGTGCCAGCAGCTTGAAGTCGGGGAAAGAAAAACTGTTTTTT.

The gene calls are TRBV19 and TRBJ2-7; 11 bases line up with TRBD2. Germline assignment: CDR1 LNHDA and CDR2 SQIVND (reference sequence). The ends lost 5 bases at V and 5 bases at J; junction bases unmatched: 2. The length of the CDR3 is 13 residues. CDR3 DNA sequence: TGTGCCAGTAGTGTGACTAGCGGGAACGAGCAGTACTTC. Translated: CASSVTSGNEQYF.

The chain employs TRBV10-3 and TRBJ1-6; a possible D gene is TRBD1 (6 bases). Trimming pared 11 bases from V and 7 bases from J, leaving 18 bases between. This CDR3 contains 14 residues. CDR1 is ENHRY, CDR2 SYGVKD, per germline. CDR3 region: CAARPGAGNSPLHF. CDR3 sequence (DNA): TGTGCCGCGAGGCCGGGGGCCGGGAATTCACCCCTCCACTTT.

Of note for this clone: Other DNA sequences in the same sample also yield this CDR3. The V and J genes are TRBV6-1 and TRBJ2-2, with 7 bases matching TRBD2. The CDR3 has 13 residues. Germline CDR1 MNHNS, CDR2 SASEGT. J lost 5 bases, V lost 4 bases, and 1 base had no gene match. CDR3 sequence reads: CASSVGGTGELFF. CDR3 in DNA: TGTGCCAGCAGTGTCGGGGGGACCGGGGAGCTGTTTTTT.

The rearrangement links TRBV27 to TRBJ1-5, with D uncertain. CDR1 is MNHEY, CDR2 SMNVEV, per germline (reference sequence). Trimming shortened V by 5 bases and J by 3 bases, and 5 bases separated the two germline ends. The CDR3 length is 12 residues. CDR3 in amino acids: CASSINNQPQHF. DNA of the CDR3: TGTGCCAGCAGTATAAACAATCAGCCCCAGCATTTT.

The chain employs TRBV4-3 and TRBJ1-2, with D uncertain. CDR1 and CDR2 from the germline V gene are LGHNA and YSLEER. CDR3 length: 15 residues. Trimming took 0 bases from V and 0 from J, leaving 8 bases between them. CDR3 residues: CASSQEYTANYGYTF. The DNA for the CDR3 is TGCGCCAGCAGCCAAGAATATACAGCTAACTATGGCTACACCTTC.

The J gene is TRBJ2-5, the V gene TRBV28; D might be TRBD1 (5 bases). This CDR3 is built from 13 residues. V shed 5 bases and J shed 5 bases, with 12 bases lying between them. In germline, CDR1 is MDHEN, CDR2 SYDVKM. DNA for the CDR3: TGTGCCAGCAGTCGCAGGGTTGGGGAGACCCAGTACTTC. Its translation: CASSRRVGETQYF. The variable domain in full, completed from reference TRBV28 and TRBJ2-5, reads DVKVTQSSRYLVKRTGEKVFLECVQDMDHENMFWYRQDPGLGLRLIYFSYDVKMKEKGDIPEGYSVSREKKERFSLILESASTNQTSMYLCASSRRVGETQYFGPGTRLLVL.

V gene TRBV19 combines with J gene TRBJ1-2, with a possible D match to TRBD1 (6 bases). Germline V gene data show CDR1 as LNHDA and CDR2 as SQIVND (reference sequence). Deletions cut 5 bases from V and 7 bases from J, with 11 bases between. This CDR3 is 12 amino acids long. CDR3 coding DNA: TGTGCCAGTAGTTTTACAGGGTCTGGCTACACCTTC. Its protein is CASSFTGSGYTF.

As concerns this clone: Other nucleotide sequences from this sample produce the same CDR3. The genes are TRBV5-1 and TRBJ1-5, with D possibly TRBD1 on 6 matching bases. Deletions cut 0 bases from V and 2 bases from J, with 12 bases between. The CDR3 contains 16 residues. Per germline, CDR1 SGHRS and CDR2 YFSETQ. The CDR3 is CASSLEGAGGNQPQHF. The CDR3 nucleotides read TGCGCCAGCAGCTTGGAAGGGGCAGGGGGCAATCAGCCCCAGCATTTT.

This chain connects TRBV19 to TRBJ2-5; D gene uncertain. The germline V gene has CDR1 LNHDA and CDR2 SQIVND (reference sequence). V was clipped by 6 bases and J by 5 bases, with 16 bases between them. The CDR3 is 14 residues long. The CDR3 spells CASRTTRDGETQYF. Written as DNA, the CDR3 is TGTGCCAGTAGGACCACAAGAGACGGGGAGACCCAGTACTTC.

The chain couples TRBV6-6 to TRBJ2-4, with 8 bases matching TRBD1. Trimming at V came to 1 base and at J to 8 bases, leaving 7 bases not matched to a gene. The length of the CDR3 is 15 residues. Per the germline V gene, CDR1 is MNHNY and CDR2 is SVGAGI (reference sequence). The chain's CDR3 is CASSYWDRPEDIQYF. The CDR3 region has the DNA TGTGCCAGCAGTTACTGGGACAGGCCCGAGGACATTCAGTACTTC.

The chain carries TRBV25-1 and TRBJ1-6, with D perhaps matching TRBD1 (5 bases). CDR3 size: 18 residues. Germline assignment: CDR1 MGHDK and CDR2 SYGVNS. V was shortened by 2 bases and J by 0 bases, with 14 bases between the two germline ends. CDR3 sequence: CASSEVWAGTSYNSPLHF. The CDR3 DNA is TGTGCCAGCAGTGAAGTGTGGGCAGGGACCTCCTATAATTCACCCCTCCACTTT.

This rearrangement joins TRBV10-3 to TRBJ2-7; tentative D call: TRBD2 (5 bases). The germline V gene has CDR1 ENHRY and CDR2 SYGVKD. The CDR3 has 15 residues. V dropped 2 bases and J dropped 0 bases, with 11 bases sitting between them. CDR3 amino acids: CAISETPGSSYEQYF. CDR3 DNA: TGTGCCATCAGTGAGACCCCGGGAAGCTCCTACGAGCAGTACTTC.

This sequence joins TRBV7-2 and TRBJ2-1; 12 bases are a match to TRBD2. J was trimmed by 7 bases and V by 2 bases; bases with no gene match: 15. Germline CDR1 is SGHTA and CDR2 is FQGNSA. The CDR3 is 19 amino acids. CDR3 sequence reads: CASSLRRLAGVIDLNEQFF. The DNA for the CDR3 is TGTGCCAGCAGCTTACGAAGACTAGCGGGGGTTATTGATTTGAATGAGCAGTTCTTC.

The CDR3 DNA follows: TGCGCCAGCAGCCAAGAAGCGAGCGGGAAGGAGACCCAGTACTTC. Protein product: CASSQEASGKETQYF. The V and J genes are TRBV4-3 and TRBJ2-5; TRBD2 agrees at 7 bases. Trimming took 0 bases from V and 5 from J; bases not matched to a gene: 6. Germline V CDR1 and CDR2: LGHNA, YSLEER. The CDR3 runs to 15 residues.

This rearrangement joins TRBV28 to TRBJ1-2; D is perhaps TRBD1 (6 bases). The CDR3 has 12 amino acids. V lost 11 bases, J lost 4 bases, and 14 bases lay in between. Germline CDR1 MDHEN, CDR2 SYDVKM. CDR3 loop: CAGSRGGYGYTF. In DNA, the CDR3 is TGTGCCGGGTCCAGGGGAGGCTATGGCTACACCTTC.

The chain links TRBV7-4 to TRBJ2-1, with 7 bases identical to TRBD2. This CDR3 has 19 amino acids. CDR1 is SGHVT and CDR2 is SQSDAQ in the germline V gene. V trimming: 4 bases; J trimming: 8 bases; junction bases outside the gene matches: 23. This CDR3 is CASSSIVEGAGSPTDEQFF. The CDR3 bases are TGTGCCAGCAGCTCCATTGTCGAGGGAGCGGGATCTCCTACAGATGAGCAGTTCTTC.

This chain connects TRBV30 to TRBJ1-6; D call uncertain. Germline assignment: CDR1 GTSNPN and CDR2 SVGIG (reference sequence). V was pared by 0 bases and J by 7 bases, with 16 bases between. The CDR3 is made up of 16 amino acids. This CDR3 is CAWSVGGNPRNSPLHF. The CDR3 nucleotides are TGTGCCTGGAGTGTGGGTGGGAATCCTCGGAATTCACCCCTCCACTTT.

The count of this clone is one. The rearrangement uses TRBV10-3 and TRBJ2-6, with D maybe TRBD1 (6 bases). The germline V gene has CDR1 ENHRY and CDR2 SYGVKD. Trimming pared 2 bases from V and 1 base from J, leaving 21 bases between. This CDR3 is built from 20 residues. As DNA, the CDR3 is TGTGCCATCAGTGAGCCTGGGGCAAGGACAGCACTGTCTGGGGCCAACGTCCTGACTTTC. Amino acid sequence: CAISEPGARTALSGANVLTF.

The chain joins TRBV6-6 to TRBJ2-3; TRBD1 aligns across 8 bases. The trim removed 2 bases at V and 1 base at J, leaving 5 bases unmatched. From germline, CDR1 is MNHNY and CDR2 SVGAGI (reference sequence). The CDR3 contains 16 residues. In nucleotides, the CDR3 is TGTGCCAGCAGTTACGACAGGGGTGAAGGCACAGATACGCAGTATTTT. This translates into CASSYDRGEGTDTQYF.

The CDR3 coding sequence is TGCGCCAGCAGCTTGGACGGGGGGAGATACAATGAGCAGTTCTTC. Protein product: CASSLDGGRYNEQFF. V gene TRBV5-1 combines with J gene TRBJ2-1; 7 bases map to TRBD2. The V and J ends lost 0 bases and 4 bases, in that order; junction bases with no gene match: 4. The CDR3 length is 15 residues. Germline V gene data show CDR1 as SGHRS and CDR2 as YFSETQ.

For this clone: Distinct nucleotide sequences in the sample also encode this CDR3. The genes are TRBV27 and TRBJ2-1, with D possibly called TRBD1 or TRBD2 (6 bases each). The CDR3 has 15 residues. CDR1 is MNHEY, CDR2 SMNVEV, per germline (reference sequence). V was cut by 3 bases and J by 0 bases, with 9 bases left in between. CDR3 loop: CASSLGGSSYNEQFF. In DNA form, the CDR3 reads TGTGCCAGCAGTTTGGGGGGCAGCTCCTACAATGAGCAGTTCTTC.

The V gene is TRBV10-3, the J gene TRBJ2-7; D uncertain. The V end was cut by 1 base, the J end by 1 base, with 8 bases between. Looked up from germline, CDR1 is ENHRY and CDR2 is SYGVKD. The CDR3 totals 14 residues. CDR3 in DNA: TGTGCCATCAGTGAGTTAGACACTTCCTACGAGCAGTACTTC. Translating it yields CAISELDTSYEQYF.

Only one count was recorded for this clone. The chain links TRBV5-8 to TRBJ2-3, with a weak D call TRBD2 (5 bases). V lost 7 bases and J lost 3, with 15 bases in between. The CDR3 loop spans 14 amino acids. Germline V gives CDR1 SGHTS, CDR2 YDEGEE. Here the CDR3 reads CASHRVQRTDTQYF. DNA of the CDR3: TGTGCCAGCCACCGGGTTCAGCGGACAGATACGCAGTATTTT.

The chain recombines TRBV5-6 with TRBJ2-5; 8 bases line up with TRBD1. After removal of 2 bases from V and 3 bases from J, the junction contained 6 bases not matched to a gene. CDR1 is SGHDT, CDR2 YYEEEE, per germline. This CDR3 spans 15 amino acids. The CDR3 DNA sequence: TGTGCCAGCAGCTTATACCGACAGGGGAAAGAGACCCAGTACTTC. It specifies CASSLYRQGKETQYF.

The V call is TRBV5-6, the J call TRBJ1-1; possibly TRBD1 for D (5 bases). CDR3 length: 15 amino acids. V gave up 0 bases and J gave up 2 bases, with 11 bases separating them. Germline V CDR1 and CDR2: SGHDT, YYEEEE. CDR3 amino acids: CASSLGSGRNTEAFF. The DNA of the CDR3 is TGTGCCAGCAGCTTGGGCTCAGGGAGAAACACTGAAGCTTTCTTT.

The CDR3 spells CASSWDRGNYGYTF. CDR3 bases: TGTGCCAGCAGCTGGGACAGGGGGAACTATGGCTACACCTTC. The chain combines TRBV5-6 with TRBJ1-2; 11 nucleotides agree with TRBD1. The CDR3 runs 14 residues. The germline CDR1 and CDR2 sequences are SGHDT and YYEEEE. V trimming: 3 bases; J trimming: 2 bases; junction bases outside the gene matches: 0.

This sequence joins TRBV19 and TRBJ1-2; 9 nucleotides line up with TRBD1. Germline loops: CDR1 LNHDA, CDR2 SQIVND (reference sequence). Losses at the gene ends were 2 bases for V and 7 bases for J; bases not matched to a gene: 2. The CDR3 covers 13 residues. The CDR3 reads CASSITGGSGYTF. CDR3 DNA: TGTGCCAGTAGTATAACAGGGGGCAGTGGCTACACCTTC.

This clone was seen more than once but under ten times. The chain recombines TRBV2 with TRBJ1-5; D not certain. CDR1 SNHLY and CDR2 FYNNEI come from the germline V gene. V was cut by 0 bases and J by 4 bases, with 7 bases left in between. This CDR3 spans 14 amino acids. The CDR3 DNA reads as TGTGCCAGCAGTGAAGCGGACGGTAATCAGCCCCAGCATTTT. It specifies CASSEADGNQPQHF.